The next 10 T cell receptor beta chains were all read from a single sample in a study of shared clonotypes between healthy human individuals. Profiling relied on immunoSEQ multiplex PCR, and the TCRdb table lists in-frame clones only, not all of them. The sample yields around 700,000 clones, about two thirds seen once. What was sequenced was memory CD4+ T cells sorted from blood. Specified subset: CD45RA-negative fraction. These receptor sequences come from a woman aged 25 to 39 in good health.

The chain employs TRBV5-6 and TRBJ2-3; 8 bases are a match to TRBD1. The germline V gene has CDR1 SGHDT and CDR2 YYEEEE. The CDR3 sequence is 19 residues long. V shed 0 bases, J shed 0 bases, and the junction held 12 bases outside the gene matches. DNA for the CDR3: TGTGCCAGCAGCTTGGTAACCGGACAGGGTGAATATAGCACAGATACGCAGTATTTT. Amino acids: CASSLVTGQGEYSTDTQYF.

This clone has just a few counts. The rearrangement links TRBV15 to TRBJ2-4; TRBD1 matches at 11 bases. Germline CDR1 LNHNV, CDR2 YYDKDF (reference sequence). This CDR3 region has 20 residues. The V segment lost 0 bases and the J segment 4 bases; nucleotides outside the gene matches: 14. The CDR3 DNA follows: TGTGCCACCAGCAGAGATCATCTAGGGGACAGGGGGTCGAATAAAAACATTCAGTACTTC. Translating gives CATSRDHLGDRGSNKNIQYF. The whole variable domain, filled in from reference TRBV15 and TRBJ2-4, reads DAMVIQNPRYQVTQFGKPVTLSCSQTLNHNVMYWYQQKSSQAPKLLFHYYDKDFNNEADTPDNFQSRRPNTSFCFLDIRSPGLGDTAMYLCATSRDHLGDRGSNKNIQYFGAGTRLSVL.

V usage is TRBV5-6 and J usage is TRBJ2-5; 13 nucleotides line up with TRBD2. This CDR3 spans 17 amino acids. The ends lost 5 bases at V and 1 base at J; junction bases unmatched: 8. Germline CDR1 and CDR2: SGHDT and YYEEEE. The CDR3 loop reads CASRHRGLAGVQETQYF. DNA of the CDR3: TGTGCCAGCAGGCACCGAGGACTAGCGGGAGTCCAAGAGACCCAGTACTTC.

The rearrangement links TRBV19 to TRBJ1-1, with D possibly TRBD1 on 6 matching bases. Germline CDR1 reads LNHDA; CDR2 reads SQIVND (reference sequence). The ends were cut back, 9 bases at V and 0 bases at J, with 41 bases in the middle. The CDR3 is 23 residues long. CDR3 sequence reads: CARIFIGAGAFQGGNVMNTEAFF. The CDR3 region has the DNA TGTGCCAGAATCTTCATAGGGGCCGGAGCCTTTCAAGGGGGTAACGTCATGAACACTGAAGCTTTCTTT.

This clone was observed a few times. This CDR3 is CASSPRGQGVGVYEQYF. Here the CDR3 DNA reads TGTGCCAGCTCACCGAGGGGACAGGGGGTGGGAGTCTACGAGCAGTACTTC. The chain links TRBV18 to TRBJ2-7, with 11 positions matching TRBD1. V lost 3 bases to trimming and J lost 3 bases; unmatched junction nucleotides: 10. The CDR3 spans 17 residues. Germline CDR1 reads KGHSH; CDR2 reads LQKENI.

The V call is TRBV30, the J call TRBJ2-5, with 8 bases fitting TRBD2. Unmatched junction bases numbered 6, after V lost 3 bases and J lost 6 bases. This CDR3 has 13 residues. Germline V gene lookup returns CDR1 GTSNPN and CDR2 SVGIG (reference sequence). The CDR3 region is CAWRSGSWKTQYF. The CDR3 DNA reads as TGTGCCTGGAGGAGCGGGAGCTGGAAGACCCAGTACTTC.

The J gene is TRBJ2-7, the V gene TRBV7-2; TRBD2 matches at 7 bases. This CDR3 is built from 14 residues. Germline V gene sequence: CDR1 SGHTA, CDR2 FQGNSA. Trimming removed 2 bases from V and 5 bases from J; junction bases left unmatched: 6. CDR3 sequence reads: CASSLFGGSDEQYF. CDR3 sequence (DNA): TGTGCCAGCAGCTTATTTGGCGGGAGCGACGAGCAGTACTTC.

The chain employs TRBV5-6 and TRBJ1-2, with a tentative D call TRBD1 (6 bases). V was cut by 4 bases and J by 7 bases, with 26 bases left in between. Germline V gene sequence: CDR1 SGHDT, CDR2 YYEEEE. This CDR3 has 17 amino acids. The chain's CDR3 is CASSHYQQGMILSGYTF. DNA for the CDR3: TGTGCCAGCAGCCATTACCAACAGGGAATGATCTTGAGTGGCTACACCTTC.

The V gene is TRBV28, the J gene TRBJ2-3, with TRBD2 identical over 7 bases. V lost 6 bases to trimming and J lost 3 bases; unmatched junction nucleotides: 12. The germline gives CDR1 MDHEN, CDR2 SYDVKM. The CDR3 loop spans 16 amino acids. The CDR3 spells CASSTQGGSKTDTQYF. The CDR3 DNA reads TGTGCCAGCAGCACTCAGGGCGGGAGTAAGACAGATACGCAGTATTTT.

The chain recombines TRBV5-1 with TRBJ2-7, with 7 bases matching TRBD2. Per germline, CDR1 SGHRS and CDR2 YFSETQ. J gave up 3 bases and V 0 bases, and 12 bases lay outside the gene matches. This CDR3 has 17 residues. Here the CDR3 reads CASSLVAGEGNDYEQYF. In nucleotides, the CDR3 is TGCGCCAGCAGCTTGGTTGCGGGGGAAGGGAATGACTACGAGCAGTACTTC.